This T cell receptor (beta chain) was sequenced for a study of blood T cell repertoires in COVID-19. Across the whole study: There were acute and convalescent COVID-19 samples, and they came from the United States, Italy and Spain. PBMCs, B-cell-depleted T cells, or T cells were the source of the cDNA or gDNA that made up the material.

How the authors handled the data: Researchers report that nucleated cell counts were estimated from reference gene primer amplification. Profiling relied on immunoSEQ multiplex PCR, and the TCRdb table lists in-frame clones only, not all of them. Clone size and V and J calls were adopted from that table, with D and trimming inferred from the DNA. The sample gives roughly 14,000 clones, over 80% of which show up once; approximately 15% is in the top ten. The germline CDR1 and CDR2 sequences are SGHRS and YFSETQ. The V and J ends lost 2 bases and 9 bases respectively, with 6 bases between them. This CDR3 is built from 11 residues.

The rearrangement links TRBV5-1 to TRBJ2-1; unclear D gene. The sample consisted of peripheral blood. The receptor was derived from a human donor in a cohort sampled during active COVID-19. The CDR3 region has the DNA TGCGCCAGCAGCTTACTTACTGAGCAGTTCTTC. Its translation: CASSLLTEQFF.